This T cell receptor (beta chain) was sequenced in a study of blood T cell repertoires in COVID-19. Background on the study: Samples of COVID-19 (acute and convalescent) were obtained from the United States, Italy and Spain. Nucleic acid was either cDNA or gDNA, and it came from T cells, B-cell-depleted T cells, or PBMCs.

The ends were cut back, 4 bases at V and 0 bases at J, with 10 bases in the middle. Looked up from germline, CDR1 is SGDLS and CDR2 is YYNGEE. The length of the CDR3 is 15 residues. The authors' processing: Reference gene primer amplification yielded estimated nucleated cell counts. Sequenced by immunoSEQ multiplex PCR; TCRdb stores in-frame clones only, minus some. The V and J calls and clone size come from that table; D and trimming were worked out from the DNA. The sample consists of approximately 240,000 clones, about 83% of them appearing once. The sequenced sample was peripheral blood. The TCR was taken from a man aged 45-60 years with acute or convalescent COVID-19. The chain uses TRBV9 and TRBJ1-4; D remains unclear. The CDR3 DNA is TGTGCCAGCAGCCCCTCAGGTTCAACTAATGAAAAACTGTTTTTT. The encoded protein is CASSPSGSTNEKLFF.